The entry below describes one T cell receptor (beta chain). Antigen specificity is unknown. The entry originates in a study of cytomegalovirus exposure and HLA in healthy donors. About the study: About 79% of around 400 genotyped donors fell in the Caucasian-associated ancestry cluster. Points from the study as a whole: TCR beta chains associated with HLA were, in a later analysis, more clonally expanded than equally common others. Previous analysis showed most TCR beta V segments were productive about 87% or about 30% of the time.

The CDR3 has 16 amino acids. The germline gives CDR1 SGHTA, CDR2 FQGNSA. The J segment lost 3 bases and the V segment lost 5 bases, leaving 10 bases of the junction unmatched. The PCR used 60 Vbeta and 13 Jbeta primers. TCRdb's copy holds only in-frame clones and misses some; the assay was immunoSEQ multiplex PCR. Found here are around 85,000 clones, under 90% of them singletons; the top ten hold 32%. The V call is TRBV7-2, the J call TRBJ2-3, with 8 bases identical to TRBD2. This TCR was recovered from a man over 45 in good health and CMV-seropositive. The sample consisted of PBMCs. The CDR3 is CASSINGLAVTDTQYF. CDR3 in DNA: TGTGCCAGCAGCATCAACGGACTAGCTGTAACAGATACGCAGTATTTT. Together with reference TRBV7-2 and TRBJ2-3, the CDR3 gives the full variable domain: GAGVSQSPSNKVTEKGKDVELRCDPISGHTALYWYRQSLGQGLEFLIYFQGNSAPDKSGLPSDRFSAERTGGSVSTLTIQRTQQEDSAVYLCASSINGLAVTDTQYFGPGTRLTVL.